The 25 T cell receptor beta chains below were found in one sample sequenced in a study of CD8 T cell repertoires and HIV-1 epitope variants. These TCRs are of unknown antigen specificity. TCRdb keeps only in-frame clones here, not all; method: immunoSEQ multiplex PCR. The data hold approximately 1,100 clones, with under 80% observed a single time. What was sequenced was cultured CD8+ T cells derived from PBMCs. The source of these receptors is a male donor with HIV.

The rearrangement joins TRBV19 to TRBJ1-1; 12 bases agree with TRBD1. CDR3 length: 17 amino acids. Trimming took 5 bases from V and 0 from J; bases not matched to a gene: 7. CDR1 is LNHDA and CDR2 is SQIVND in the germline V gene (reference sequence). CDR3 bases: TGTGCCAGTAGTCCGGGGACAGGGGGCTTAGTGAACACTGAAGCTTTCTTT. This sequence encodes CASSPGTGGLVNTEAFF.

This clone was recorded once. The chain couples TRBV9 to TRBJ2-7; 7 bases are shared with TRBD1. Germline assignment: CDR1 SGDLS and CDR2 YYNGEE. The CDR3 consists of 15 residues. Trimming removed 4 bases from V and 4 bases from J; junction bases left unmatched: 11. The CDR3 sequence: CASSPGGQTRYEQYF. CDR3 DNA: TGTGCCAGCAGCCCTGGGGGACAGACCCGGTACGAGCAGTACTTC.

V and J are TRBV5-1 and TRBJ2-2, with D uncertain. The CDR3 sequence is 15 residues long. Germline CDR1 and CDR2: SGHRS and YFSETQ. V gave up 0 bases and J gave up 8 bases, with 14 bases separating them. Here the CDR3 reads CASSLGGSNAGELFF. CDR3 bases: TGCGCCAGCAGCTTGGGGGGAAGTAACGCTGGGGAGCTGTTTTTT.

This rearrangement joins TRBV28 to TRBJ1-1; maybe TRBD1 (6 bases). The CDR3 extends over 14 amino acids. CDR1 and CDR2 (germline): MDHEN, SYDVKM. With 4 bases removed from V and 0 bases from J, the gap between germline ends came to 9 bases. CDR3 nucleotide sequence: TGTGCCAGCAGTTCCGGACAGCTGAACACTGAAGCTTTCTTT. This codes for CASSSGQLNTEAFF.

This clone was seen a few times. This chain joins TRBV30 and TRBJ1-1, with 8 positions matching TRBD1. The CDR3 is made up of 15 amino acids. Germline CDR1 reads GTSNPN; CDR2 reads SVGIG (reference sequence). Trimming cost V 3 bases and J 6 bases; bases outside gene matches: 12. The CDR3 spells CAWRDFGQGDPEAFF. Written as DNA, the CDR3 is TGTGCCTGGAGAGATTTCGGACAGGGAGATCCTGAAGCTTTCTTT.

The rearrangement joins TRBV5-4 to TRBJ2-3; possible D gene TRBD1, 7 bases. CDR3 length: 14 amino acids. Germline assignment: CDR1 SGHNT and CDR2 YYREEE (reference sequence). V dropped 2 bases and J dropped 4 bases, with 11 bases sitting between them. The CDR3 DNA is TGTGCCAGCAGCTTCGGAGGGGGCGCAGATACGCAGTATTTT. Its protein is CASSFGGGADTQYF.

The CDR3 region has the DNA TGTGCCAGCAGTTATCGGACAGGGGCAGGCACCGGGGAGCTGTTTTTT. Amino acid sequence: CASSYRTGAGTGELFF. This chain uses TRBV6-5 with TRBJ2-2; 9 nucleotides align to TRBD1. V shed 3 bases and J 4 bases; nucleotides not matched to a gene: 6. In germline, CDR1 is MNHEY, CDR2 SVGAGI. CDR3 length equals 16 residues.

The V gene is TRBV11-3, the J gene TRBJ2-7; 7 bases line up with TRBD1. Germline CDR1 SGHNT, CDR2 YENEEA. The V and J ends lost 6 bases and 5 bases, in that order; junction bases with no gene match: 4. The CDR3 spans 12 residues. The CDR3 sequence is CASSYTGDEQYF. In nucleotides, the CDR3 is TGTGCCAGCAGTTATACAGGGGACGAGCAGTACTTC.

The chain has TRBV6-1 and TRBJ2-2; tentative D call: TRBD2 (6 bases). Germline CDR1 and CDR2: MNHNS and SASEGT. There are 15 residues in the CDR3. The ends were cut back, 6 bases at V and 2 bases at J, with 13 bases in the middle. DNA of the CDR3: TGTGCCAGCAGCTCCGGGACTCTTAACACCGGGGAGCTGTTTTTT. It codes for CASSSGTLNTGELFF.

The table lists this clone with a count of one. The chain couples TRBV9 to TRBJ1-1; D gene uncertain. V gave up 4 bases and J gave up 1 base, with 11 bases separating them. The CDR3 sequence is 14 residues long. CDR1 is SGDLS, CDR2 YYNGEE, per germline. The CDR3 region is CASSPKDGNTEAFF. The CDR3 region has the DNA TGTGCCAGCAGCCCTAAGGACGGGAACACTGAAGCTTTCTTT.

This chain's CDR3 is CASSLAGISYEQYF. Written as DNA, the CDR3 is TGTGCCAGCAGCTTAGCAGGGATTTCCTACGAGCAGTACTTC. V usage is TRBV7-9 and J usage is TRBJ2-7; D is uncertain. This CDR3 comprises 14 residues. Germline CDR1 SEHNR, CDR2 FQNEAQ (reference sequence). V lost 0 bases to trimming and J lost 1 base, with 7 bases between them.

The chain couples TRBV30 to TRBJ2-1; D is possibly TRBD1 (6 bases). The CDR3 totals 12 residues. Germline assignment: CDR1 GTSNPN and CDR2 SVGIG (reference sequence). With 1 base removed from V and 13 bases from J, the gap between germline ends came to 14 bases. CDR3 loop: CAWSEGEQLQFF. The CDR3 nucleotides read TGTGCCTGGAGTGAGGGGGAACAGCTCCAGTTCTTC. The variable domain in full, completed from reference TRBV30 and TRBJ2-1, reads SQTIHQWPATLVQPVGSPLSLECTVEGTSNPNLYWYRQAAGRGLQLLFYSVGIGQISSEVPQNLSASRPQDRQFILSSKKLLLSDSGFYLCAWSEGEQLQFFGPGTRLTVL.

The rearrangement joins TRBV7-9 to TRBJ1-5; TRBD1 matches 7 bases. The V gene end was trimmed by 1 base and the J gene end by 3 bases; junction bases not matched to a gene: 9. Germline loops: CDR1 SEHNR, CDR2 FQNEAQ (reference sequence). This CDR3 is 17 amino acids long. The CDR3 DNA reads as TGTGCCAGCAGCTTAGGGGGACAGTCCCCGTACAATCAGCCCCAGCATTTT. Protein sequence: CASSLGGQSPYNQPQHF.

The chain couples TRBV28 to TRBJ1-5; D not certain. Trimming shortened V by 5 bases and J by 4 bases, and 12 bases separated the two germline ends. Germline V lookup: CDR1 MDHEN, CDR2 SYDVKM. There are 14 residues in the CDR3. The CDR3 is CASSQTAVNQPQHF. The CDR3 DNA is TGTGCCAGCAGTCAGACGGCAGTTAATCAGCCCCAGCATTTT.

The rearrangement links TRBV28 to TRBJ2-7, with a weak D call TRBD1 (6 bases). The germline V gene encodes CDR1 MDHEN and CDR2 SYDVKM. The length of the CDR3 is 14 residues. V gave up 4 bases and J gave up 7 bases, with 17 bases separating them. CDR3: CASSSRTDPGEQYF. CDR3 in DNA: TGTGCCAGCAGTTCCAGGACAGACCCGGGGGAGCAGTACTTC. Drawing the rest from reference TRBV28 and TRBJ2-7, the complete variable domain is DVKVTQSSRYLVKRTGEKVFLECVQDMDHENMFWYRQDPGLGLRLIYFSYDVKMKEKGDIPEGYSVSREKKERFSLILESASTNQTSMYLCASSSRTDPGEQYFGPGTRLTVT.

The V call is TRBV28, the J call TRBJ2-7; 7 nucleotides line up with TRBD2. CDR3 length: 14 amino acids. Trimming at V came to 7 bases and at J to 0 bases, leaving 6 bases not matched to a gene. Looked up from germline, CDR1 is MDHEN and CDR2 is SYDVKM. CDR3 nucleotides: TGTGCCAGCACCCCGGGACTAAGCTCCTACGAGCAGTACTTC. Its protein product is CASTPGLSSYEQYF.

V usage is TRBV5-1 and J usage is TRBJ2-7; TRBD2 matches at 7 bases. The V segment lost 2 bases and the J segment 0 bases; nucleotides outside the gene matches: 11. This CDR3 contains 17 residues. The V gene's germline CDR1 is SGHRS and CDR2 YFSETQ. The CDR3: CASSLYSGTTSSYEQYF. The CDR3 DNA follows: TGCGCCAGCAGCTTATACAGCGGGACCACAAGCTCCTACGAGCAGTACTTC.

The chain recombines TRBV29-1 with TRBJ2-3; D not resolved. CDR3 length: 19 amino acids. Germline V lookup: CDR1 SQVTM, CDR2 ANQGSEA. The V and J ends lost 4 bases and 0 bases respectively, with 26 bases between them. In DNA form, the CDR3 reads TGCAGCGTTGTTCTGTTCGCCCCCCCCTCCCTTTCTAGCACAGATACGCAGTATTTT. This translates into CSVVLFAPPSLSSTDTQYF.

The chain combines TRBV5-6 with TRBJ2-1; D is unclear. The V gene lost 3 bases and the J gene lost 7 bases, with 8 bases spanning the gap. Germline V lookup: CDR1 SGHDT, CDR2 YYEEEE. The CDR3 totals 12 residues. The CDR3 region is CASSSRPNEQFF. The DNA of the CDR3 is TGTGCCAGCAGCTCCAGACCGAATGAGCAGTTCTTC.

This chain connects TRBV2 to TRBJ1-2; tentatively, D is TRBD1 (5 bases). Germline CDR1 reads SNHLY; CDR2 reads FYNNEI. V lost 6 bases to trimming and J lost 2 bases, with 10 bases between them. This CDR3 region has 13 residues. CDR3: CASSGTFNYGYTF. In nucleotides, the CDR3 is TGTGCCAGCAGCGGGACGTTCAACTATGGCTACACCTTC.

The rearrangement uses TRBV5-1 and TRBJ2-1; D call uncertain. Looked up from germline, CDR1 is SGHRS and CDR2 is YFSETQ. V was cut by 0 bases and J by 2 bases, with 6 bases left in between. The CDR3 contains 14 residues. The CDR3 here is CASSLGETYNEQFF. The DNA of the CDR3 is TGCGCCAGCAGCTTGGGAGAAACCTACAATGAGCAGTTCTTC.

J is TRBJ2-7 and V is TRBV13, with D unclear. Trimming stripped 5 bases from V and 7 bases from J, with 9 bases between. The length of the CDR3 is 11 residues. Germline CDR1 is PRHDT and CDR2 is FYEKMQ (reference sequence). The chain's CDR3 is CASSLNLEQYF. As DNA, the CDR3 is TGTGCCAGCAGCCTGAACCTAGAGCAGTACTTC. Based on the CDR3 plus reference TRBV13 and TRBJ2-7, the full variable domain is AAGVIQSPRHLIKEKRETATLKCYPIPRHDTVYWYQQGPGQDPQFLISFYEKMQSDKGSIPDRFSAQQFSDYHSELNMSSLELGDSALYFCASSLNLEQYFGPGTRLTVT.

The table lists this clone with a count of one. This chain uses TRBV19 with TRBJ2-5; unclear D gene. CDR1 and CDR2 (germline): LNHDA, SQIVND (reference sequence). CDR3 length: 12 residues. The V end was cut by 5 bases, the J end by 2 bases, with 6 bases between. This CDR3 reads CASSVGQETQYF. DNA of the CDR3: TGTGCCAGTAGTGTAGGTCAAGAGACCCAGTACTTC. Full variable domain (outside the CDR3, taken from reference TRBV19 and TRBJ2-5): DGGITQSPKYLFRKEGQNVTLSCEQNLNHDAMYWYRQDPGQGLRLIYYSQIVNDFQKGDIAEGYSVSREKKESFPLTVTSAQKNPTAFYLCASSVGQETQYFGPGTRLLVL.

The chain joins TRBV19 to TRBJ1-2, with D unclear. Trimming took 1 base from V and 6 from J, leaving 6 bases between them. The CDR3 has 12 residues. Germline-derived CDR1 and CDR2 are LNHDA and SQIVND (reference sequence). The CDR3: CASSIGGDGYTF. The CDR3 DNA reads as TGTGCCAGTAGTATAGGGGGAGATGGCTACACCTTC.

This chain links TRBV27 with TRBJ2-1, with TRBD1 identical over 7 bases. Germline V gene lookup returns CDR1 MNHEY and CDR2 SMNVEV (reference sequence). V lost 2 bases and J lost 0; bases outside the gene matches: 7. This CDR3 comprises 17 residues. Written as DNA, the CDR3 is TGTGCCAGCAGTTTAGGGACAGATATCAGCTCCTACAATGAGCAGTTCTTC. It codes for CASSLGTDISSYNEQFF.